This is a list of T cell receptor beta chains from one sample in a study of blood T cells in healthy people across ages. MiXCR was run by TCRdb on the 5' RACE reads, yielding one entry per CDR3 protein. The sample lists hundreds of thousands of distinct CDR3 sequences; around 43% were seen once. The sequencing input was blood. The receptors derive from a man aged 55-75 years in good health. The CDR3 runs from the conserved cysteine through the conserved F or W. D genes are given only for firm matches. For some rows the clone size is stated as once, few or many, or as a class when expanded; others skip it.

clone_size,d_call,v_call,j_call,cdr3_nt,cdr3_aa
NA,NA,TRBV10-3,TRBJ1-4,TGTGCCATCAGTGAGTCGTTAGCAACTAATGAAAAACTGTTTTTT,CAISESLATNEKLFF
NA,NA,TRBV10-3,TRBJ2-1,TGTGCCATCAGTCACCTTGACAATGAGCAGTTCTTC,CAISHLDNEQFF
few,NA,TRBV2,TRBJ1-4,TGTACCAGCAGCCGTCCGGTAGATGAAAAACTGTTTTTT,CTSSRPVDEKLFF
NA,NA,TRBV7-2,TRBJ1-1,TGTGCCAGCAGCTCCGTTCAGGGAAGATGGACTGAAGCTTTCTTT,CASSSVQGRWTEAFF
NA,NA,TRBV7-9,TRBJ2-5,TGTGCCAGCAGTCAGGAGGGCCACAGGGAGACCCAGTACTTC,CASSQEGHRETQYF
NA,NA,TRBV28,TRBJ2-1,TGTGCCAGCGAAAATTGGTACAATGAGCAGTTCTTC,CASENWYNEQFF
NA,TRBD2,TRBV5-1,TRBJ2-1,TGCGCCAGCAGCTTGAACCTAGCGGGGAACAATGAGCAGTTCTTC,CASSLNLAGNNEQFF
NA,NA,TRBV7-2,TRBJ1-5,TGTGCCAGCAGCTTAGGTTTCTGGGATCAGCCCCAGCATTTT,CASSLGFWDQPQHF
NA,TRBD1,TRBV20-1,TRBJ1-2,TGCAGTGCTAGAGATGGGACAGCTTTTGGCTACACCTTC,CSARDGTAFGYTF
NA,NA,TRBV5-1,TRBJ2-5,TGCGCCAGCAGCTTGGCCGGTCACCCCAAGACCCAGTACTTC,CASSLAGHPKTQYF
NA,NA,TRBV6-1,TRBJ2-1,TGTGCCAGCGTAGTGGGCGGATCCTACAATGAGCAGTTCTTC,CASVVGGSYNEQFF
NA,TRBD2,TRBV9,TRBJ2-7,TGTGCCAGCAGCGTAGACGGCGGGGGGCCCTACAATGAGCAGTACTTC,CASSVDGGGPYNEQYF
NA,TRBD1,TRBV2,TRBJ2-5,TGTGCCAGCAGCCCCGGGACAGTTCTCGAGACCCAGTACTTC,CASSPGTVLETQYF
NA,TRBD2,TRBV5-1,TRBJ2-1,TGCGCCAGCAGCTTGTCTAGCGGGGGTTATGAGCAGTTCTTC,CASSLSSGGYEQFF
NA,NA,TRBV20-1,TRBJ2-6,TGCAGTGCTACTCCAGGGAACTCTGGGGCCAACGTCCTGACTTTC,CSATPGNSGANVLTF
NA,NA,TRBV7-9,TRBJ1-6,TGTGCCAGCCTCGACGGGAGAGCGGGTTATAATTCACCCCTCCACTTT,CASLDGRAGYNSPLHF
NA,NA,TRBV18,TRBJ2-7,TGTGCCAGCTCGACCAATGGCTACGAGCAGTACTTC,CASSTNGYEQYF
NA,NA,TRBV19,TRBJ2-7,TGTGCCAGTAGTCCACACCTGGGGAAAGGATACGAGCAGTACTTC,CASSPHLGKGYEQYF